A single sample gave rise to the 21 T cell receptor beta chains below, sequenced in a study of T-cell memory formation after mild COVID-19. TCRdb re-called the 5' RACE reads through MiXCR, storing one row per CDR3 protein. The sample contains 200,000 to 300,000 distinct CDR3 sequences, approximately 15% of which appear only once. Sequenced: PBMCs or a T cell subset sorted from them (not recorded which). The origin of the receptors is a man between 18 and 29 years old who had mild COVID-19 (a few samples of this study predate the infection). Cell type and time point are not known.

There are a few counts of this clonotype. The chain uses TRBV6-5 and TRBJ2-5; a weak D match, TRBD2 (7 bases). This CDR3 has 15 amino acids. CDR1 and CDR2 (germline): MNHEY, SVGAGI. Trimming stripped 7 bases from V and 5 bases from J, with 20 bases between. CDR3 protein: CASTDTGGPRETQYF. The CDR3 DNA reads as TGTGCCAGCACTGACACCGGGGGGCCTCGGGAGACCCAGTACTTC.

The CDR3 region has the DNA TGTGCCAGCAGCCCGGGGGAGGCGGGGGGGTGGGATACGCAGTATTTT. Its protein product is CASSPGEAGGWDTQYF. V gene TRBV7-8 combines with J gene TRBJ2-3; the match to TRBD2 covers 9 bases. Germline V gene sequence: CDR1 SGHVS, CDR2 FQNEAQ. V shed 5 bases and J 6 bases; nucleotides not matched to a gene: 12. The CDR3 loop spans 16 amino acids.

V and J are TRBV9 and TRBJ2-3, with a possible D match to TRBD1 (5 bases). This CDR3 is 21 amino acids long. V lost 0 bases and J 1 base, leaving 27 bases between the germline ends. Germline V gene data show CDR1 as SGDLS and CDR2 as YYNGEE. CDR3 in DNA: TGTGCCAGCAGCGTAGGAGGCATGCAGACAGCATCCCTTATGGGCACAGATACGCAGTATTTT. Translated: CASSVGGMQTASLMGTDTQYF.

The CDR3 bases are TGTGCCAGCAGCCCCCCATTTATCCCCGGGGCCACAGATACGCAGTATTTT. Translated: CASSPPFIPGATDTQYF. The V and J genes are TRBV4-2 and TRBJ2-3, with D perhaps matching TRBD1 or TRBD2 (5 bases each). The V end was cut by 4 bases, the J end by 2 bases, with 19 bases between. Germline loops: CDR1 LGHNA, CDR2 YNFKEQ. The CDR3 sequence is 17 residues long.

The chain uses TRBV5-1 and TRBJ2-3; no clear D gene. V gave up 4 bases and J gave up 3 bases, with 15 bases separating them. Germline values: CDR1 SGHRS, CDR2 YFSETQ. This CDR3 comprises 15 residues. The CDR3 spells CASSGAAGGTDTQYF. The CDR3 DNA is TGCGCCAGCAGCGGAGCAGCAGGTGGTACAGATACGCAGTATTTT. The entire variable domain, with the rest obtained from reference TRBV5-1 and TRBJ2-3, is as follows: KAGVTQTPRYLIKTRGQQVTLSCSPISGHRSVSWYQQTPGQGLQFLFEYFSETQRNKGNFPGRFSGRQFSNSRSEMNVSTLELGDSALYLCASSGAAGGTDTQYFGPGTRLTVL.

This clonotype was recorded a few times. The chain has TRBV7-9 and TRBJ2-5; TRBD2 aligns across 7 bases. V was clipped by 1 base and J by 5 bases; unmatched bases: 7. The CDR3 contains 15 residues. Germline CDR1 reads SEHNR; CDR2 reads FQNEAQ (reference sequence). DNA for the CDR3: TGTGCCAGCAGCTTAGGCGGGGAGGGTCTTGAGACCCAGTACTTC. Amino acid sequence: CASSLGGEGLETQYF. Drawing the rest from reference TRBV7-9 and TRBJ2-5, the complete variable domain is DTGVSQNPRHKITKRGQNVTFRCDPISEHNRLYWYRQTLGQGPEFLTYFQNEAQLEKSRLLSDRFSAERPKGSFSTLEIQRTEQGDSAMYLCASSLGGEGLETQYFGPGTRLLVL.

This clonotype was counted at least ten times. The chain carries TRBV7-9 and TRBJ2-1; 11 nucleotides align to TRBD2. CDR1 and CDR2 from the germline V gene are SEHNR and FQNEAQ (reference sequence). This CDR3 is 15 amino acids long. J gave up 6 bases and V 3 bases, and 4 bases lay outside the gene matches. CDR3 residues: CASSFSLAGGNEQFF. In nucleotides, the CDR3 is TGTGCCAGCAGCTTTTCGCTAGCGGGGGGCAATGAGCAGTTCTTC.

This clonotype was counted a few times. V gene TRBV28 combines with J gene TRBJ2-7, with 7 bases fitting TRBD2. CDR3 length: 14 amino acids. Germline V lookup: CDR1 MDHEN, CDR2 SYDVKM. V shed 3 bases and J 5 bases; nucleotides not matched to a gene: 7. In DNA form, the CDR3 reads TGTGCCAGCAGTTTGTATGGGGGGGGTCACGAGCAGTACGTC. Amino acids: CASSLYGGGHEQYV.

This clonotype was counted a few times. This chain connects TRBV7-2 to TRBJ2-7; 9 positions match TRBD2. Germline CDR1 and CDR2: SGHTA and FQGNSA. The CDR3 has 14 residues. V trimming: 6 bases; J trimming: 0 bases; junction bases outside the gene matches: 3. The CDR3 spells CASRLTSGSYEQYF. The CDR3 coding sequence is TGTGCCAGCAGGCTGACTAGCGGCTCCTACGAGCAGTACTTC.

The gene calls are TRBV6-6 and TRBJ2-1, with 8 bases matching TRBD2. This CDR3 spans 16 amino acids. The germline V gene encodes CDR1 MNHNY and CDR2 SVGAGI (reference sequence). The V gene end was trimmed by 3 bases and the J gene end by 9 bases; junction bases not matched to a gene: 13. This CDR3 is CASSYRPPGLGTEQFF. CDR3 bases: TGTGCCAGCAGTTATCGCCCCCCGGGACTAGGGACTGAGCAGTTCTTC.

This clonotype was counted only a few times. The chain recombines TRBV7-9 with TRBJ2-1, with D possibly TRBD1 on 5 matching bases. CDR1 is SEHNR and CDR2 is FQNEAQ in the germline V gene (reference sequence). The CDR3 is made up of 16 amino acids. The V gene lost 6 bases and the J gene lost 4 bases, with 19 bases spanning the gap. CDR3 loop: CASSARQLLEYNEQFF. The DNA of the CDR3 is TGTGCCAGCAGTGCCCGACAGCTCCTGGAGTACAATGAGCAGTTCTTC.

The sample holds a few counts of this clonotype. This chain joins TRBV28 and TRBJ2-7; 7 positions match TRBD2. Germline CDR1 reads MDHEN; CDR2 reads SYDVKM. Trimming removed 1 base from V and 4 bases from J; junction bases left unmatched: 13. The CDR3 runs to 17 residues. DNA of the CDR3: TGTGCCAGCAGTTTATCCCTGGGCGCTAGCGGAGAATACGAGCAGTACGTC. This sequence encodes CASSLSLGASGEYEQYV.

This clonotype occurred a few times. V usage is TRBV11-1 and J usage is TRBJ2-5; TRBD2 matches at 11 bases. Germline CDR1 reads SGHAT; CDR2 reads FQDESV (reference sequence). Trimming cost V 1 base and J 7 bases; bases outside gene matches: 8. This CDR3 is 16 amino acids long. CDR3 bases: TGTGCCAGCAGCTTAGGGGGGACTAGCGGCTCTGGGACCCAGTACTTC. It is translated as CASSLGGTSGSGTQYF. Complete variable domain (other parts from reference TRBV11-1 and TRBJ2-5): EAEVAQSPRYKITEKSQAVAFWCDPISGHATLYWYRQILGQGPELLVQFQDESVVDDSQLPKDRFSAERLKGVDSTLKIQPAELGDSAMYLCASSLGGTSGSGTQYFGPGTRLLVL.

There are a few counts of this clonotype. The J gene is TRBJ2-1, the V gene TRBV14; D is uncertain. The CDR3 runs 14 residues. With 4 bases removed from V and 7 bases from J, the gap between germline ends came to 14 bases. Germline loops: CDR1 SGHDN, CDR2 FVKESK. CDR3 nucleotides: TGTGCCAGCAGCCCTTTAATCTGGGGAAATGAGCAGTTCTTC. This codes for CASSPLIWGNEQFF.

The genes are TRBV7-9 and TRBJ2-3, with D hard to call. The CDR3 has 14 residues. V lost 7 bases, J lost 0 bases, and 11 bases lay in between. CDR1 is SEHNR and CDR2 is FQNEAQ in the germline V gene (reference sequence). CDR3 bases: TGTGCCAGCACCCCCGACTGGAGCACAGATACGCAGTATTTT. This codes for CASTPDWSTDTQYF.

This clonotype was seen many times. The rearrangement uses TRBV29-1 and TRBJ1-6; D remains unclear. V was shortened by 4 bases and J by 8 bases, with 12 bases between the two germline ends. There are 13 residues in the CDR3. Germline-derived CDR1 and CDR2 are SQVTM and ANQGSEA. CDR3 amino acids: CSVGASSDSPLHF. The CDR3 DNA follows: TGCAGCGTTGGTGCCAGCTCCGATTCACCCCTCCACTTT.

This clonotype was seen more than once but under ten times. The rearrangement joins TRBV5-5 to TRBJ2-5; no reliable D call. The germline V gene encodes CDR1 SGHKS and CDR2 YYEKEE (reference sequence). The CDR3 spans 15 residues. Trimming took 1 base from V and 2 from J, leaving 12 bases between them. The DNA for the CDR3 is TGTGCCAGCAGCTTGTTTCCACAGCTACAAGAGACCCAGTACTTC. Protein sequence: CASSLFPQLQETQYF. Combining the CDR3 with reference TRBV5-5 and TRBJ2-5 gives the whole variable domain DAGVTQSPTHLIKTRGQQVTLRCSPISGHKSVSWYQQVLGQGPQFIFQYYEKEERGRGNFPDRFSARQFPNYSSELNVNALLLGDSALYLCASSLFPQLQETQYFGPGTRLLVL.

This CDR3 is CASSEGTSGGDTQYF. The DNA for the CDR3 is TGTGCCAGCAGCGAAGGGACTAGCGGGGGAGATACGCAGTATTTT. The chain links TRBV12-3 or TRBV12-4 to TRBJ2-3; 14 bases map to TRBD2. The junction had 4 bases not matched to a gene; V was cut back by 6 bases and J by 5 bases. The CDR3 runs to 15 residues.

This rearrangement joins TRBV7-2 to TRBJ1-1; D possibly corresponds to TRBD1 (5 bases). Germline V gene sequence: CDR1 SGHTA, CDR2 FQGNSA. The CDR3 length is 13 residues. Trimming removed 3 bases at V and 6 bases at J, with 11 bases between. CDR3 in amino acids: CASSFRRGPEAFF. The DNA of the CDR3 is TGTGCCAGCAGCTTTCGGAGGGGACCTGAAGCTTTCTTT.

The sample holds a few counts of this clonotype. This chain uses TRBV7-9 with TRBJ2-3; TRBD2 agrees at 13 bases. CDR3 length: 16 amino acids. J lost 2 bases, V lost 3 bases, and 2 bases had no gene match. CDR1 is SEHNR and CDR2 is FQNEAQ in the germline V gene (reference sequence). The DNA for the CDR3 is TGTGCCAGCAGCTTCGGGACTAGCGGGGCCACAGATACGCAGTATTTT. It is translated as CASSFGTSGATDTQYF.

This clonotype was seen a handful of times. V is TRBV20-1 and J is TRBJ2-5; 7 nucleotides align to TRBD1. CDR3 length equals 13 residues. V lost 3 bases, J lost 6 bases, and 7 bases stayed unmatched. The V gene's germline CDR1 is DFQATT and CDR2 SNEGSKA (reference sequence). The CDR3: CSASEGGGKTQYF. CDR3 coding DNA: TGCAGTGCTAGTGAAGGGGGCGGTAAGACCCAGTACTTC.